This T cell receptor beta chain emerged from a study of early T cells in non-severe SARS-CoV-2 infection. Trimming took 1 base from V and 1 from J, leaving 9 bases between them. CDR3 length: 15 amino acids. In germline, CDR1 is MGHDK, CDR2 SYGVNS. This clonotype has a handful of counts. Individual cDNA molecules carried attached unique molecular identifiers. MiXCR, run by TCRdb on the 5' RACE reads, gives a single entry per CDR3 protein. This sample has some 83,000 distinct CDR3 sequences, with over 9.5% found just once. Sequenced material: whole blood, taken at baseline. This chain links TRBV25-1 with TRBJ2-3; D is possibly TRBD1 or TRBD2 (6 bases each). The clonotype comes from an adult who was a healthcare worker with PCR-confirmed SARS-CoV-2 infection or an uninfected control (not recorded which). The CDR3: CASSESGAGTDTQYF. CDR3 sequence (DNA): TGTGCCAGCAGTGAATCGGGGGCAGGCACAGATACGCAGTATTTT.